Following are 30 T cell receptor beta chains from one sample sequenced in a study of cytomegalovirus exposure and HLA in healthy donors. Some clones are missing from TCRdb's copy, which holds only in-frame ones; the method was immunoSEQ multiplex PCR. The data show some 330,000 clones, just over 85% seen once. The sequencing sample was made of PBMCs. All receptors derive from a young woman in good health and CMV-seronegative.

The chain recombines TRBV6-1 with TRBJ1-5, with D hard to call. This CDR3 is built from 13 residues. The germline V gene encodes CDR1 MNHNS and CDR2 SASEGT. Between the trimmed V and J ends, which lost 10 bases and 3 bases, there was a span of 13 bases. CDR3 nucleotides: TGTGCCACCACGGAGCTGGTCAATCAGCCCCAGCATTTT. Its protein product is CATTELVNQPQHF.

This clone showed up just once. The gene calls are TRBV7-3 and TRBJ2-7, with 8 bases that match TRBD2. The V segment lost 5 bases and the J segment 3 bases; nucleotides outside the gene matches: 6. The germline V gene has CDR1 SGHTA and CDR2 FQGTGA. There are 14 residues in the CDR3. The CDR3 loop reads CASSPSGSLYEQYF. The CDR3 coding sequence is TGTGCCAGCAGCCCGAGCGGGAGCCTCTACGAGCAGTACTTC.

The rearrangement joins TRBV29-1 to TRBJ1-4; 10 bases line up with TRBD1. The CDR3 sequence is 14 residues long. Germline CDR1 SQVTM, CDR2 ANQGSEA. The J segment lost 6 bases and the V segment lost 7 bases, leaving 8 bases of the junction unmatched. CDR3 loop: CSAGWGTGDEKLFF. The CDR3 DNA is TGCAGCGCAGGTTGGGGGACAGGGGATGAAAAACTGTTTTTT. Based on the CDR3 plus reference TRBV29-1 and TRBJ1-4, the full variable domain is SAVISQKPSRDICQRGTSLTIQCQVDSQVTMMFWYRQQPGQSLTLIATANQGSEATYESGFVIDKFPISRPNLTFSTLTVSNMSPEDSSIYLCSAGWGTGDEKLFFGSGTQLSVL.

On this clone itself: Other nucleotide sequences in the sample specify the same CDR3. The chain recombines TRBV5-1 with TRBJ2-1; 9 positions agree with TRBD2. Germline loops: CDR1 SGHRS, CDR2 YFSETQ. Trimming cost V 3 bases and J 4 bases; bases outside gene matches: 5. This CDR3 is 15 amino acids long. Written as DNA, the CDR3 is TGCGCCAGCAGCTCGCTAGCGGGGTCGTACAATGAGCAGTTCTTC. Encoded protein: CASSSLAGSYNEQFF.

The CDR3 is CASSLYGAEGYEQYF. CDR3 DNA: TGTGCCAGCAGCTTATATGGAGCGGAGGGGTACGAGCAGTACTTC. V and J are TRBV7-3 and TRBJ2-7; possibly TRBD2 for D (6 bases). V lost 2 bases and J lost 4, with 15 bases in between. The germline gives CDR1 SGHTA, CDR2 FQGTGA. The CDR3 extends over 15 amino acids.

This clone was observed a single time. The chain recombines TRBV9 with TRBJ2-3; 11 nucleotides align to TRBD2. The V gene end was trimmed by 0 bases and the J gene end by 3 bases; junction bases not matched to a gene: 9. The CDR3 spans 18 residues. Germline loops: CDR1 SGDLS, CDR2 YYNGEE. Here the CDR3 reads CASSVEYSGRGITDTQYF. The CDR3 DNA reads as TGTGCCAGCAGCGTAGAGTATAGCGGGAGGGGGATAACAGATACGCAGTATTTT.

As concerns this clone: The sample has other DNA sequences that encode this CDR3 too. The chain carries TRBV9 and TRBJ2-1, with D possibly TRBD2 on 6 matching bases. V lost 3 bases and J 0 bases, leaving 10 bases between the germline ends. The germline V gene encodes CDR1 SGDLS and CDR2 YYNGEE. The CDR3 is 15 residues long. The CDR3 reads CASSASGLSYNEQFF. The CDR3 DNA reads as TGTGCCAGCAGCGCTTCGGGACTCTCCTACAATGAGCAGTTCTTC. The whole variable domain, remainder taken from reference TRBV9 and TRBJ2-1, is DSGVTQTPKHLITATGQRVTLRCSPRSGDLSVYWYQQSLDQGLQFLIQYYNGEERAKGNILERFSAQQFPDLHSELNLSSLELGDSALYFCASSASGLSYNEQFFGPGTRLTVL.

The chain couples TRBV9 to TRBJ1-5, with a tentative D call TRBD1 (5 bases). In germline, CDR1 is SGDLS, CDR2 YYNGEE. The CDR3 contains 15 residues. Trimming left V 0 bases short and J 4 bases short, with 11 bases between. As DNA, the CDR3 is TGTGCCAGCAGCGTAGGTGGAGGGGATAATCAGCCCCAGCATTTT. Translating it yields CASSVGGGDNQPQHF.

The chain couples TRBV10-3 to TRBJ1-1; D possibly corresponds to TRBD1 (5 bases). Trimming removed 6 bases at V and 4 bases at J, with 9 bases between. CDR1 is ENHRY and CDR2 is SYGVKD in the germline V gene. This CDR3 contains 12 residues. The CDR3 sequence is CAISTDSTEAFF. As DNA, the CDR3 is TGTGCCATCAGCACAGACAGCACTGAAGCTTTCTTT.

The DNA of the CDR3 is TGTGCCAGCAGCTCAGGGGAAGCCTACGAGCAGTACTTC. Protein: CASSSGEAYEQYF. The genes are TRBV27 and TRBJ2-7, with D tentatively TRBD1 (6 bases). Trimming cost V 6 bases and J 2 bases, with 11 bases left between them. In germline, CDR1 is MNHEY, CDR2 SMNVEV (reference sequence). The CDR3 runs 13 residues.

The rearrangement uses TRBV7-2 and TRBJ2-7; D may be TRBD2 (6 bases). Trimming took 4 bases from V and 0 from J, leaving 10 bases between them. The CDR3 runs to 14 residues. Germline CDR1 SGHTA, CDR2 FQGNSA. CDR3 loop: CASSSGDHSYEQYF. CDR3 DNA sequence: TGTGCCAGCAGCTCGGGGGACCACTCCTACGAGCAGTACTTC.

Remarks on this clone: Other DNA sequences in this specimen translate into the identical CDR3. This chain uses TRBV5-1 with TRBJ1-1; unclear D gene. The CDR3 runs to 14 residues. V dropped 0 bases and J dropped 2 bases, with 8 bases sitting between them. CDR1 SGHRS and CDR2 YFSETQ come from the germline V gene. The CDR3 nucleotides are TGCGCCAGCAGCTTGGCCCCGGGTAACACTGAAGCTTTCTTT. Residues: CASSLAPGNTEAFF.

The rearrangement joins TRBV28 to TRBJ2-7; D possibly corresponds to TRBD1 (5 bases). V lost 3 bases and J lost 2, with 14 bases in between. The CDR3 has 15 residues. Germline CDR1 is MDHEN and CDR2 is SYDVKM. The CDR3 nucleotides read TGTGCCAGCAGTTTTTCCGGTACAGGAACCTACGAGCAGTACTTC. Its protein product is CASSFSGTGTYEQYF.

This chain joins TRBV15 and TRBJ1-1, with TRBD1 as a possible D gene (5 bases). V shed 0 bases and J shed 3 bases, with 11 bases lying between them. Germline V gives CDR1 LNHNV, CDR2 YYDKDF (reference sequence). The CDR3 spans 15 residues. As DNA, the CDR3 is TGTGCCACCAGCAGAGATCCGGGGGGTGACACTGAAGCTTTCTTT. This codes for CATSRDPGGDTEAFF.

This clone was observed a single time. This rearrangement joins TRBV6-5 to TRBJ2-1; D possibly corresponds to TRBD2 (6 bases). This CDR3 is 12 amino acids long. Germline V lookup: CDR1 MNHEY, CDR2 SVGAGI. The CDR3 spells CGAGSVTNEQFF. DNA for the CDR3: TGTGGGGCGGGATCGGTAACGAATGAGCAGTTCTTC.

V gene TRBV20-1 combines with J gene TRBJ1-2, with 7 bases fitting TRBD1. Germline-derived CDR1 and CDR2 are DFQATT and SNEGSKA (reference sequence). The J segment lost 4 bases and the V segment lost 8 bases, leaving 4 bases of the junction unmatched. CDR3 length equals 11 residues. The CDR3 coding sequence is TGCAGTACCAGGGGGGCCTATGGCTACACCTTC. As protein: CSTRGAYGYTF.

The V and J genes are TRBV28 and TRBJ1-3; D is possibly TRBD1 (6 bases). This CDR3 has 15 amino acids. Per germline, CDR1 MDHEN and CDR2 SYDVKM. Trimming removed 5 bases from V and 4 bases from J, with 15 bases in between. The CDR3 sequence is CASSAPGTSGNTIYF. The CDR3 DNA sequence: TGTGCCAGCAGTGCCCCCGGGACATCCGGAAACACCATATATTTT.

The genes are TRBV11-2 and TRBJ2-3, with 9 bases that match TRBD1. V was clipped by 4 bases and J by 10 bases; unmatched bases: 12. This CDR3 contains 15 residues. From germline, CDR1 is SGHAT and CDR2 FQNNGV. The CDR3 nucleotides are TGTGCCAGCAGCTCAGGGACAGGGTTAGGCATGGCGCAGTATTTT. This translates into CASSSGTGLGMAQYF.

The rearrangement links TRBV13 to TRBJ1-5, with a tentative D call TRBD1 (6 bases). The CDR3 has 14 amino acids. V was cut by 4 bases and J by 6 bases, with 13 bases left in between. Germline CDR1 is PRHDT and CDR2 is FYEKMQ (reference sequence). The CDR3 loop is CASSSQGMGQPQHF. The CDR3 coding sequence is TGTGCCAGCAGCTCACAGGGTATGGGTCAGCCCCAGCATTTT.

This chain uses TRBV6-5 with TRBJ2-7; TRBD2 matches 10 bases. Trimming cost V 5 bases and J 5 bases; bases outside gene matches: 6. CDR3 length: 14 residues. Per the germline V gene, CDR1 is MNHEY and CDR2 is SVGAGI. Here the CDR3 DNA reads TGTGCCAGCAGTCCCGCTAGCGGGGGACACGAGCAGTACTTC. The encoded protein is CASSPASGGHEQYF.

The rearrangement uses TRBV5-1 and TRBJ2-1, with 12 positions matching TRBD2. Germline CDR1 is SGHRS and CDR2 is YFSETQ. The CDR3 is 15 residues long. The ends lost 8 bases at V and 9 bases at J; junction bases unmatched: 12. The chain's CDR3 is CASVLASGREAEQFF. As DNA, the CDR3 is TGCGCCAGTGTCCTCGCTAGCGGGAGGGAGGCTGAGCAGTTCTTC.

V gene TRBV2 combines with J gene TRBJ1-4; TRBD1 is a possible D gene (5 bases). CDR1 and CDR2 (germline): SNHLY, FYNNEI. CDR3 length equals 14 residues. V was trimmed by 7 bases and J by 7 bases, leaving 16 bases between them. The CDR3, as DNA: TGTGCCAGCAAGCCGTCCAACGGGGGTGAAAAACTGTTTTTT. It specifies CASKPSNGGEKLFF.

The chain has TRBV6-6 and TRBJ2-1; D is unclear. CDR1 and CDR2 (germline): MNHNY, SVGAGI (reference sequence). Deletions cut 6 bases from V and 3 bases from J, with 12 bases between. The length of the CDR3 is 14 residues. The CDR3 loop is CASRQQEVYNEQFF. The CDR3, as DNA: TGTGCCAGCAGGCAGCAGGAAGTCTACAATGAGCAGTTCTTC.

The V gene is TRBV29-1, the J gene TRBJ1-1; no definite D call. V lost 1 base, J lost 0 bases, and 6 bases lay in between. The CDR3 loop spans 13 amino acids. Germline CDR1 and CDR2: SQVTM and ANQGSEA. Here the CDR3 DNA reads TGCAGCGTTGAAGTGACACTGAACACTGAAGCTTTCTTT. It is translated as CSVEVTLNTEAFF.

This rearrangement joins TRBV30 to TRBJ2-1; TRBD2 matches at 11 bases. The CDR3 covers 14 residues. With V trimmed by 0 bases and J by 6 bases, 1 base remained unmatched. CDR1 is GTSNPN, CDR2 SVGIG, per germline (reference sequence). The CDR3 sequence is CAWSVTSGSNEQFF. The CDR3 DNA follows: TGTGCCTGGAGTGTAACTAGCGGGAGCAATGAGCAGTTCTTC.

This clone was picked up one time. The V call is TRBV28, the J call TRBJ1-2; 9 positions match TRBD1. Germline trimming cut 6 bases from V and 6 bases from J; bases unmatched to any gene: 5. Germline assignment: CDR1 MDHEN and CDR2 SYDVKM. The CDR3 totals 13 residues. CDR3 in amino acids: CASSPDRGNGYTF. CDR3 coding DNA: TGTGCCAGCAGCCCAGACAGGGGGAATGGCTACACCTTC.

V gene TRBV7-2 combines with J gene TRBJ2-1; 8 nucleotides align to TRBD2. Germline CDR1 reads SGHTA; CDR2 reads FQGNSA. This CDR3 is 17 amino acids long. V was pared by 1 base and J by 2 bases, with 7 bases of the junction left unmatched. The CDR3, as DNA: TGTGCCAGCAGCTTAGAACTCTCGGGGGGGCCCTACAATGAGCAGTTCTTC. Translated: CASSLELSGGPYNEQFF.

J is TRBJ1-2 and V is TRBV4-2, with D hard to call. CDR1 is LGHNA and CDR2 is YNFKEQ in the germline V gene. Trimming left V 2 bases short and J 6 bases short, with 13 bases between. The CDR3 is made up of 14 amino acids. This CDR3 is CASSQSSGIHGYTF. As DNA, the CDR3 is TGTGCCAGCAGCCAATCTTCGGGGATCCATGGCTACACCTTC.

The chain has TRBV10-2 and TRBJ2-1, with 13 bases lining up with TRBD2. The CDR3 is made up of 16 amino acids. V shed 6 bases and J 5 bases; nucleotides not matched to a gene: 7. Per the germline V gene, CDR1 is WSHSY and CDR2 is SAAADI. The CDR3 reads CASSGLAGDGNNEQFF. The CDR3 coding sequence is TGCGCCAGCAGCGGACTAGCGGGAGACGGGAACAATGAGCAGTTCTTC.

The CDR3 bases are TGCGCCAGCAGCCAAGATTCGGCAGGCTTCTATGGCTACACCTTC. Protein sequence: CASSQDSAGFYGYTF. This sequence joins TRBV4-3 and TRBJ1-2; D gene uncertain. Germline V gene lookup returns CDR1 LGHNA and CDR2 YSLEER. The CDR3 contains 15 residues. V lost 0 bases and J lost 4, with 12 bases in between.